The rows below give T cell receptor beta chains drawn from one sample of a study of cytomegalovirus exposure and HLA in healthy donors. TCRdb's copy holds only in-frame clones and misses some; the assay was immunoSEQ multiplex PCR. This table has about 130,000 clones, 80% to 90% appearing once. The sequenced sample consisted of PBMCs. The origin of the receptors is a woman between 18 and 30 years old in good health and CMV-seronegative. Each CDR3 is given with its conserved first and last residue. D genes are given only for firm matches. Rows may omit the clone size; those that give it use once, few, many or a size class.

TRBV7-7	NA	TRBJ2-5	TRBD1	16	CASSLSTGTAQETQYF	TGTGCCAGCAGCTTATCGACAGGGACAGCCCAAGAGACCCAGTACTTC
TRBV20-1	NA	TRBJ1-1	NA	11	CSATGNTEAFF	TGCAGTGCTACCGGGAACACTGAAGCTTTCTTT
TRBV7-2	NA	TRBJ2-2	NA	13	CASSQGGGGELFF	TGTGCCAGCAGCCAGGGAGGGGGCGGGGAGCTGTTTTTT
TRBV27	NA	TRBJ1-2	NA	14	CASSFGSFDSGYTF	TGTGCCAGCAGTTTCGGTTCTTTTGACTCTGGCTACACCTTC
TRBV27	NA	TRBJ2-5	NA	14	CASSYRGEGETQYF	TGTGCCAGCAGTTATCGCGGGGAAGGAGAGACCCAGTACTTC
TRBV7-9	once	TRBJ1-1	TRBD1	14	CASSSQGENTEAFF	TGTGCCAGCAGCTCCCAGGGGGAGAACACTGAAGCTTTCTTT
TRBV7-8	NA	TRBJ1-1	NA	12	CASSHDQEEAFF	TGTGCCAGCAGCCATGACCAGGAAGAAGCTTTCTTT
TRBV7-6	NA	TRBJ2-1	TRBD2	17	CASSTSPPGGVYNEQFF	TGTGCCAGCAGCACGTCTCCCCCGGGGGGGGTATACAATGAGCAGTTCTTC
TRBV4-1	NA	TRBJ2-7	NA	13	CASSQLPSDEQYF	TGCGCCAGCAGCCAATTACCCAGCGACGAGCAGTACTTC
TRBV7-9	NA	TRBJ2-1	NA	13	CASSGGRGNEQFF	TGTGCCAGCAGCGGGGGCCGTGGCAATGAGCAGTTCTTC
TRBV6-5	NA	TRBJ1-6	NA	14	CASSYGGESIHLHF	TGTGCCAGCAGTTACGGCGGCGAGTCAATTCACCTCCACTTT
TRBV7-9	NA	TRBJ2-1	NA	15	CASSFQGSLYNEQFF	TGTGCCAGCAGCTTTCAGGGGTCCCTCTACAATGAGCAGTTCTTC
TRBV6-5	NA	TRBJ2-1	TRBD1	14	CASSAGQGAGEQFF	TGTGCCAGCAGTGCGGGCCAGGGGGCAGGTGAGCAGTTCTTC
TRBV27	NA	TRBJ1-6	NA	13	CAKSRQVDSPLHF	TGTGCCAAAAGCCGACAGGTTGATTCACCCCTCCACTTT
TRBV2	NA	TRBJ2-1	TRBD2	15	CASSVLAGGPAEQFF	TGTGCCAGCAGTGTACTAGCGGGAGGGCCCGCTGAGCAGTTCTTC
TRBV28	NA	TRBJ2-5	TRBD2	17	CASSLSLLAGGQETQYF	TGTGCCAGCAGTTTATCGTTATTAGCGGGGGGCCAAGAGACCCAGTACTTC
TRBV27	NA	TRBJ2-5	NA	14	CASRDFRYQETQYF	TGTGCCAGCAGGGACTTCAGGTACCAAGAGACCCAGTACTTC
TRBV29-1	NA	TRBJ2-7	NA	13	CSVEDPGRYEQYF	TGCAGCGTTGAAGATCCAGGGAGGTACGAGCAGTACTTC
TRBV5-1	NA	TRBJ2-1	TRBD1	16	CASSLPGQGDRNEQFF	TGCGCCAGCAGCTTGCCGGGACAGGGGGACAGGAATGAGCAGTTCTTC
TRBV11-2	once	TRBJ2-1	TRBD2	17	CASSLDPLAGSYNEQFF	TGTGCCAGCAGCTTAGATCCACTAGCGGGATCCTACAATGAGCAGTTCTTC
TRBV6-6	NA	TRBJ2-3	TRBD1	16	CASSSTGGRSTDTQYF	TGTGCCAGCAGTTCCACAGGGGGCCGGAGCACAGATACGCAGTATTTT
TRBV9	few	TRBJ2-2	NA	12	CASSGQRGELFF	TGTGCCAGCAGCGGCCAGCGGGGGGAGCTGTTTTTT
TRBV18	once	TRBJ2-2	NA	13	CASSPRETGELFF	TGTGCCAGCTCACCTAGGGAGACCGGGGAGCTGTTTTTT
TRBV7-9	NA	TRBJ2-3	NA	15	CASSQILTGTDTQYF	TGTGCCAGCAGCCAGATATTGACAGGCACAGATACGCAGTATTTT
TRBV19	NA	TRBJ2-1	TRBD1	15	CASSIPGQNYNEQFF	TGTGCCAGTAGTATTCCGGGACAGAACTACAATGAGCAGTTCTTC
TRBV28	few	TRBJ1-6	TRBD1	14	CASSSGQGHSPLHF	TGTGCCAGCAGTAGTGGACAGGGGCACTCACCCCTCCACTTT
TRBV7-9	NA	TRBJ1-2	NA	14	CASSPDPGNYGYTF	TGTGCCAGCAGCCCTGATCCGGGGAACTATGGCTACACCTTC
TRBV6-4	few	TRBJ2-2	NA	14	CASSELASSGELFF	TGTGCCAGCAGTGAGCTAGCGTCTTCCGGGGAGCTGTTTTTT
TRBV5-1	NA	TRBJ2-5	NA	14	CASSFSVPQETQYF	TGCGCCAGCAGCTTTTCGGTCCCTCAAGAGACCCAGTACTTC
TRBV11-2	NA	TRBJ2-2	TRBD1	16	CASSLGGTGRTGELFF	TGTGCCAGCAGCTTAGGGGGGACAGGGAGGACCGGGGAGCTGTTTTTT
TRBV19	NA	TRBJ2-6	NA	14	CASGRDSGANVLTF	TGTGCCAGTGGGAGAGATTCTGGGGCCAACGTCCTGACTTTC
TRBV9	NA	TRBJ2-5	NA	14	CASSKTGGGETQYF	TGTGCCAGCAGCAAGACTGGGGGCGGGGAGACCCAGTACTTC
TRBV7-8	NA	TRBJ1-1	TRBD1	14	CASSFTTGGQWAFF	TGTGCCAGCAGCTTCACAACAGGGGGTCAATGGGCTTTCTTT
TRBV12-5	NA	TRBJ2-3	NA	12	CASGSGPDTQYF	TGTGCTAGTGGTAGCGGACCAGATACGCAGTATTTT
TRBV10-3	once	TRBJ1-1	NA	15	CAISFTEEANTEAFF	TGTGCCATCAGTTTCACAGAGGAGGCGAACACTGAAGCTTTCTTT
TRBV28	NA	TRBJ1-4	NA	15	CASSFPPLTNEKLFF	TGTGCCAGCAGTTTCCCCCCTCTAACTAATGAAAAACTGTTTTTT
TRBV5-1	NA	TRBJ1-3	NA	14	CASSPQSSGNTIYF	TGCGCCAGCTCCCCACAGAGCTCTGGAAACACCATATATTTT
TRBV6-5	NA	TRBJ1-5	NA	14	CASSQMGGGQPQHF	TGTGCCAGCAGCCAGATGGGGGGGGGACAGCCCCAGCATTTT
TRBV11-3	few	TRBJ1-1	NA	12	CASSSGLDEAFF	TGTGCCAGCAGTTCCGGACTCGATGAAGCTTTCTTT
TRBV9	NA	TRBJ2-6	TRBD1	18	CASSTRDRGTSGANVLTF	TGTGCCAGCAGCACCCGGGACAGGGGTACCTCTGGGGCCAACGTCCTGACTTTC
TRBV19	NA	TRBJ1-5	TRBD1	14	CASSIGQGVQPQHF	TGTGCCAGTAGTATCGGACAGGGGGTCCAGCCCCAGCATTTT
TRBV7-2	NA	TRBJ1-3	NA	13	CASSGRFGNTIYF	TGTGCCAGCAGCGGCAGATTTGGAAACACCATATATTTT
TRBV27	NA	TRBJ2-2	TRBD1	15	CASSSGQGITGELFF	TGTGCCAGCAGTTCGGGACAGGGGATTACCGGGGAGCTGTTTTTT
TRBV27	NA	TRBJ2-3	NA	14	CASKTGTSTDTQYF	TGTGCCAGCAAAACCGGGACTAGCACAGATACGCAGTATTTT
TRBV9	NA	TRBJ2-1	NA	14	CASSPGSGVNEQFF	TGTGCCAGCAGCCCCGGTTCAGGGGTCAATGAGCAGTTCTTC
TRBV28	NA	TRBJ1-5	NA	12	CASSLLRGPQHF	TGTGCCAGCAGCCTATTGCGGGGGCCCCAGCATTTT
TRBV2	NA	TRBJ1-1	NA	14	CASISGRGNTEAFF	TGTGCCAGCATTTCCGGTCGCGGTAACACTGAAGCTTTCTTT
TRBV5-1	once	TRBJ2-2	TRBD1	16	CASSLAGTGNTGELFF	TGCGCCAGCAGCTTGGCCGGGACAGGGAACACCGGGGAGCTGTTTTTT
TRBV30	once	TRBJ2-1	TRBD2	13	CAYSSGGPREQFF	TGTGCCTATTCGTCGGGGGGGCCGAGAGAGCAGTTCTTC
TRBV5-5	NA	TRBJ2-1	TRBD1	13	CASQGASYNEQFF	TGTGCCAGTCAGGGGGCGTCCTACAATGAGCAGTTCTTC
TRBV30	NA	TRBJ1-1	NA	12	CAWSENRIEAFF	TGTGCCTGGAGTGAGAACAGAATTGAAGCTTTCTTT
TRBV28	NA	TRBJ2-3	TRBD2	19	CASSLLGGLARPSTDTQYF	TGTGCCAGCAGTTTATTAGGAGGACTAGCCCGCCCTAGCACAGATACGCAGTATTTT
TRBV5-1	NA	TRBJ1-3	NA	15	CASSLDDTPRNTIYF	TGCGCCAGCAGCTTGGACGACACGCCCAGAAACACCATATATTTT
TRBV18	NA	TRBJ2-7	NA	14	CASSATGGGYEQYF	TGTGCCAGCTCAGCCACTGGCGGAGGCTACGAGCAGTACTTC
TRBV5-1	NA	TRBJ2-3	TRBD2	15	CASSLGLASTDTQYF	TGCGCCAGCAGCTTGGGACTAGCGTCCACAGATACGCAGTATTTT
TRBV5-1	NA	TRBJ2-5	NA	15	CASSLVAGREETQYF	TGCGCCAGCAGCTTGGTCGCGGGTCGGGAAGAGACCCAGTACTTC
TRBV4-1	NA	TRBJ2-1	NA	17	CASSQDTTDYSYNEQFF	TGCGCCAGCAGCCAAGATACTACGGACTACTCCTACAATGAGCAGTTCTTC
TRBV5-6	once	TRBJ1-3	NA	13	CASSFSAGNTIYF	TGTGCCAGCAGCTTCTCGGCTGGAAACACCATATATTTT
TRBV7-7	NA	TRBJ2-1	TRBD2	14	CASTRLAGHNEQFF	TGTGCCAGCACCAGACTAGCGGGGCACAATGAGCAGTTCTTC
TRBV4-1	NA	TRBJ1-2	NA	14	CASSQEGSGHGYTF	TGCGCCAGCAGCCAAGAGGGTTCAGGCCATGGCTACACCTTC